These 16 T cell receptor beta chains came from one sample sequenced in a study of spatial heterogeneity in lung cancer. TCRdb called the 5' RACE reads again in MiXCR, with one record for every CDR3 protein. The sample carries 17,000 or so distinct CDR3 sequences, 20% to 25% recorded once. The time point: sample taken at primary tumor resection. Unsorted whole RNA from tumor, nontumor lung or frozen PBMC underwent sequencing. The sample consisted of PBMCs, taken at surgery. The receptor set was obtained from a female donor with early-stage non-small cell lung cancer.

The genes are TRBV28 and TRBJ2-1; D gene unclear. CDR3 size: 11 residues. Germline V gene sequence: CDR1 MDHEN, CDR2 SYDVKM. Trimming left V 6 bases short and J 4 bases short, with 4 bases between. Here the CDR3 DNA reads TGTGCCAGCAGGAAGTACAATGAGCAGTTCTTC. Protein product: CASRKYNEQFF.

This clonotype counts as medium-sized. This rearrangement joins TRBV6-1 to TRBJ2-1; 10 bases align to TRBD2. The CDR3 loop spans 15 amino acids. The germline CDR1 and CDR2 sequences are MNHNS and SASEGT. Trimming removed 8 bases from V and 7 bases from J; junction bases left unmatched: 11. CDR3 in amino acids: CASARLAGEINEQFF. CDR3 sequence (DNA): TGTGCCAGCGCTCGCCTAGCGGGAGAGATAAATGAGCAGTTCTTC.

This clonotype has ten or more counts. This chain connects TRBV28 to TRBJ2-4; D remains ambiguous. Germline CDR1 and CDR2: MDHEN and SYDVKM. The length of the CDR3 is 13 residues. V dropped 3 bases and J dropped 0 bases, with 3 bases sitting between them. In DNA form, the CDR3 reads TGTGCCAGCAGTTTGCTAGCCAAAAACATTCAGTACTTC. This codes for CASSLLAKNIQYF.

Ten or more counts support this clonotype. CDR3 DNA sequence: TGCGCCAGCAGCCGGGCCGACAGCCAAGAGACCCAGTACTTC. It encodes CASSRADSQETQYF. The rearrangement links TRBV5-1 to TRBJ2-5; a possible D gene is TRBD1 (5 bases). The V gene's germline CDR1 is SGHRS and CDR2 YFSETQ. CDR3 length equals 14 residues. The V and J ends lost 4 bases and 1 base respectively, with 11 bases between them. Together with reference TRBV5-1 and TRBJ2-5, the CDR3 gives the full variable domain: KAGVTQTPRYLIKTRGQQVTLSCSPISGHRSVSWYQQTPGQGLQFLFEYFSETQRNKGNFPGRFSGRQFSNSRSEMNVSTLELGDSALYLCASSRADSQETQYFGPGTRLLVL.

This rearrangement joins TRBV4-1 to TRBJ2-3; 7 nucleotides align to TRBD2. V shed 5 bases and J 2 bases; nucleotides not matched to a gene: 16. CDR1 MGHRA and CDR2 YSYEKL come from the germline V gene. The CDR3 length is 18 residues. The CDR3 spells CASSEAISASGNTDTQYF. CDR3 sequence (DNA): TGCGCCAGCAGCGAGGCGATCTCCGCTAGCGGTAACACAGATACGCAGTATTTT.

By share of the sample, this clonotype is medium-sized. The rearrangement joins TRBV27 to TRBJ1-6; D perhaps matches TRBD1 (6 bases). This CDR3 has 15 amino acids. In germline, CDR1 is MNHEY, CDR2 SMNVEV (reference sequence). Trimming removed 6 bases from V and 7 bases from J, with 16 bases in between. CDR3 region: CASSPAGAGNSPLHF. The CDR3 DNA is TGTGCCAGCAGCCCTGCAGGGGCAGGGAATTCACCCCTCCACTTT.

This clonotype was picked up a small number of times. This sequence joins TRBV11-2 and TRBJ1-2; 7 bases are a match to TRBD1. Germline lookup yields CDR1 SGHAT and CDR2 FQNNGV. V gave up 5 bases and J gave up 5 bases; unmatched junction bases: 11. This CDR3 has 15 amino acids. CDR3 amino acids: CASSNRDSHKYGYTF. The DNA for the CDR3 is TGTGCCAGCAGCAACCGGGACAGCCATAAGTATGGCTACACCTTC. The full variable domain, with the rest looked up from reference TRBV11-2 and TRBJ1-2, is EAGVAQSPRYKIIEKRQSVAFWCNPISGHATLYWYQQILGQGPKLLIQFQNNGVVDDSQLPKDRFSAERLKGVDSTLKIQPAKLEDSAVYLCASSNRDSHKYGYTFGSGTRLTVV.

The gene calls are TRBV3-1 and TRBJ2-1; TRBD2 matches at 11 bases. There are 16 residues in the CDR3. Germline V CDR1 and CDR2: LGHDT, YNNKEL (reference sequence). V shed 2 bases, J shed 8 bases, and the junction held 8 bases outside the gene matches. CDR3 in amino acids: CASSQLAGGPGDEQFF. In DNA, the CDR3 is TGTGCCAGCAGCCAATTAGCGGGGGGGCCGGGTGATGAGCAGTTCTTC.

V is TRBV20-1 and J is TRBJ1-6; D is uncertain. Germline CDR1 reads DFQATT; CDR2 reads SNEGSKA (reference sequence). Trimming cost V 2 bases and J 3 bases, with 11 bases left between them. This CDR3 has 15 amino acids. The CDR3 DNA is TGCAGTGCTAGAATAGGGCTGTTCTATAATTCACCCCTCCACTTT. Residues: CSARIGLFYNSPLHF.

The chain recombines TRBV6-6 with TRBJ2-7, with D possibly matching TRBD2 (6 bases). Germline-derived CDR1 and CDR2 are MNHNY and SVGAGI (reference sequence). Trimming pared 6 bases from V and 4 bases from J, leaving 22 bases between. The CDR3 extends over 16 amino acids. The CDR3 sequence: CASRYRQTRDSYEQYF. The CDR3 DNA reads TGTGCCAGCAGATACCGGCAGACCCGGGACTCATACGAGCAGTACTTC.

This chain joins TRBV3-1 and TRBJ2-2; D gene unclear. Germline V lookup: CDR1 LGHDT, CDR2 YNNKEL (reference sequence). This CDR3 spans 13 amino acids. The ends were cut back, 4 bases at V and 6 bases at J, with 9 bases in the middle. DNA of the CDR3: TGTGCCAGCAGCCCTAATTTACCCGGGGAGCTGTTTTTT. As protein: CASSPNLPGELFF.

Judged by abundance, this clonotype is medium-sized (0.01 to 0.1%). The J gene is TRBJ2-7, the V gene TRBV29-1, with D tentatively TRBD1 or TRBD2 (5 bases each). The CDR3 has 14 residues. Germline V CDR1 and CDR2: SQVTM, ANQGSEA. V was pared by 0 bases and J by 6 bases, with 15 bases between. CDR3 protein: CSVEEAGLRGEQYF. CDR3 nucleotide sequence: TGCAGCGTTGAAGAGGCAGGCTTGAGGGGCGAGCAGTACTTC.

This clonotype was counted at least ten times. The chain carries TRBV7-2 and TRBJ2-7; D remains ambiguous. V was shortened by 4 bases and J by 4 bases, with 11 bases between the two germline ends. Germline V lookup: CDR1 SGHTA, CDR2 FQGNSA. The CDR3 length is 13 residues. In DNA, the CDR3 is TGTGCCAGCAGCTCTACTCGATGGTACGAGCAGTACTTC. Its protein is CASSSTRWYEQYF. Complete variable domain (other parts from reference TRBV7-2 and TRBJ2-7): GAGVSQSPSNKVTEKGKDVELRCDPISGHTALYWYRQSLGQGLEFLIYFQGNSAPDKSGLPSDRFSAERTGGSVSTLTIQRTQQEDSAVYLCASSSTRWYEQYFGPGTRLTVT.

This clonotype was detected many times. The V and J genes are TRBV18 and TRBJ2-7; 10 nucleotides agree with TRBD2. This CDR3 region has 15 residues. With 4 bases clipped from V and 4 bases from J, the junction kept 7 bases outside the gene matches. Per germline, CDR1 KGHSH and CDR2 LQKENI. CDR3 protein: CASSREAGGRYEQYF. The CDR3 DNA follows: TGTGCCAGCTCACGAGAAGCGGGAGGGCGGTACGAGCAGTACTTC.

This clonotype occurred once. This chain uses TRBV18 with TRBJ2-5; no reliable D call. The germline V gene has CDR1 KGHSH and CDR2 LQKENI. The ends were cut back, 3 bases at V and 5 bases at J, with 7 bases in the middle. The CDR3 is 12 amino acids. The CDR3 nucleotides are TGTGCCAGCTCACCTGCCGGGGAGACCCAGTACTTC. As protein: CASSPAGETQYF. The complete variable domain, with remaining parts taken from reference TRBV18 and TRBJ2-5, reads NAGVMQNPRHLVRRRGQEARLRCSPMKGHSHVYWYRQLPEEGLKFMVYLQKENIIDESGMPKERFSAEFPKEGPSILRIQQVVRGDSAAYFCASSPAGETQYFGPGTRLLVL.

This clonotype was recorded at least ten times. The CDR3 reads CASAFGGLVGSGEAFF. The CDR3 DNA sequence: TGTGCCAGCGCTTTCGGGGGTCTCGTAGGTTCGGGAGAAGCTTTCTTT. This chain links TRBV3-1 with TRBJ1-1; tentatively, D is TRBD1 (5 bases). V was cut by 8 bases and J by 8 bases, with 27 bases left in between. The CDR3 covers 16 residues. Germline CDR1 and CDR2: LGHDT and YNNKEL (reference sequence).